This T cell receptor (beta chain) came from a study of tumor-infiltrating lymphocytes in primary liver carcinoma. Across the study: Measuring about 4 to 10 cm across, the tumors were staged as T1-T3 N0M0.

Without any cell sorting, roughly 20-32 mg of bulk tissue yielded co-extracted RNA and DNA. All of the tumor samples contained over 80% viable tumor cells. Production of TCR beta cDNA used about 500 ng total RNA together with a constant-region primer. Three nested multiplex PCR rounds of slightly modified ARM-PCR generated TCR beta libraries. For approximately 10 cycles apiece, the opening two PCR rounds ran with TRBV1-TRBV30 forward primers and a C-beta reverse primer. In TCRdb, the multiplex PCR reads were re-called with MiXCR into one record per CDR3 protein. The sample has approximately 190,000 distinct CDR3 sequences, 85% seen once; the top ten hold about a sixth. Germline CDR1 SQVTM, CDR2 ANQGSEA. Trimming cost V 7 bases and J 4 bases, with 26 bases left between them. The CDR3 is 16 residues long.

The chain links TRBV29-1 to TRBJ2-7; the D gene could be TRBD1 or TRBD2 (5 bases each). The TCR sequence derives from a middle-aged man with primary liver carcinoma and hepatitis B virus infection. The sequenced material came from tumor tissue from primary liver carcinoma. This CDR3 is CSAMSYGTGTQYEQYF. As DNA, the CDR3 is TGCAGCGCCATGTCATATGGGACCGGCACTCAATACGAGCAGTACTTC.